This is a list of T cell receptor beta chains from one sample in a study of blood T cell repertoires in COVID-19. Sequencing used immunoSEQ multiplex PCR; TCRdb keeps in-frame clones, though not all of them. The profile covers roughly 220,000 clones, with around 87% appearing a single time and around 2.7% taken by the ten largest. The material sequenced was peripheral blood. All receptors derive from a man aged 55 to 70 with acute or convalescent COVID-19. CDR3s leave out the opening cysteine and the closing phenylalanine or tryptophan. A D gene is named only where the DNA matches it firmly. Clone size is shown for a subset of rows, as once, few, many or a class of expanded clone.

>TRBJ2-3|.|TRBV19|.
ASSIGQERTDTQY
>TRBJ1-1|.|TRBV7-2|few
ASSPTRTVNTEAF
>TRBJ2-1|.|TRBV12-5|few
ASSGQAKYNEQF
>TRBJ1-2|.|TRBV12-3/TRBV12-4|.
ASSGGRNYGYT
>TRBJ2-5|.|TRBV7-3|.
ASSLLGRGPQETQY
>TRBJ1-2|TRBD1|TRBV19|.
ASTPLPGQGGYGYT
>TRBJ1-2|TRBD1|TRBV18|.
ASSPTQGADGYT
>TRBJ2-3|TRBD1|TRBV9|.
ASSGRDRFTDTQY
>TRBJ2-3|.|TRBV2|.
ASSDTLATQY
>TRBJ2-6|.|TRBV23-1|.
ASSQSESGPLSGANVLT
>TRBJ1-5|TRBD1|TRBV6-6|.
ASSRNTGTGSNQPQH
>TRBJ2-1|.|TRBV5-8|.
ASSLVQTYNEQF
>TRBJ1-1|.|TRBV19|.
ASSREGWNTEAF
>TRBJ2-7|.|TRBV6-2/TRBV6-3|.
ASSYSGDIPTYEQY
>TRBJ2-4|.|TRBV7-8|.
ASSFPLGEAGRAKNIQY
>TRBJ2-5|.|TRBV7-2|.
ASSPQRQETQY
>TRBJ2-2|.|TRBV29-1|.
SVAGKGAGELF
>TRBJ1-6|.|TRBV6-1|.
ASSEWGLLDNSPLH
>TRBJ2-2|.|TRBV6-2/TRBV6-3|.
ASSQGHLRTGELF
>TRBJ2-5|.|TRBV7-8|.
ASRYYKLETQY
>TRBJ1-5|.|TRBV10-1|.
ASSERGDSNQPQH
>TRBJ2-7|TRBD1|TRBV5-1|.
ASTPGQSSYEQY
>TRBJ1-1|TRBD1|TRBV29-1|once
SVNGGTGGPTEAF
>TRBJ2-4|.|TRBV6-5|.
ASKRSRDHKNIQY
>TRBJ2-1|.|TRBV2|.
ASRSGRGHYNEQF
>TRBJ1-3|.|TRBV5-1|.
ASPSPRDSGNTIY
>TRBJ2-7|.|TRBV4-1|.
ASSPRSGEYEQY
>TRBJ1-5|.|TRBV3-1/TRBV3-2|once
ASSPGLGRQPQH
>TRBJ1-6|.|TRBV7-9|few
ASSLGVGGNSPLH
>TRBJ1-1|TRBD1|TRBV27|.
ASSGWTGRAEAF
>TRBJ1-3|TRBD1|TRBV7-2|.
ASSFGTGVGNTIY
>TRBJ2-7|TRBD2|TRBV6-5|.
ASSLAGTYEQY
>TRBJ2-2|.|TRBV6-2/TRBV6-3|.
ASSYLAGGGELF
>TRBJ1-1|.|TRBV7-9|.
ASSQRELLNTEAF
>TRBJ1-6|TRBD1|TRBV4-3|.
ASSRGPGQLNSPLH
>TRBJ2-1|TRBD1|TRBV5-1|.
ASSMGQIFNNEQF
>TRBJ1-5|.|TRBV6-5|.
ASLRQPNQPQH
>TRBJ2-7|TRBD1|TRBV29-1|.
SSRQGNHEQY